The 6 T cell receptor beta chains below were found in one sample sequenced in a study of read filtering for tumor transcriptome and immune sequencing. This library used roughly 430 ng RNA and molecular barcoded adaptors spanning alpha/delta and beta/gamma chains. TCRdb called the reads again in MiXCR, with one record for every CDR3 protein. The sample has over 40,000 distinct CDR3 sequences; 10% to 15% are singletons. The sequencing input was a population of CD138-negative cells sorted from bone marrow. The receptors stem from a donor at least 40 years old with multiple myeloma.

This clonotype appeared many times. This chain links TRBV20-1 with TRBJ2-7; 8 bases align to TRBD1. The germline V gene encodes CDR1 DFQATT and CDR2 SNEGSKA (reference sequence). There are 14 residues in the CDR3. The V and J ends lost 6 bases and 7 bases, in that order; junction bases with no gene match: 14. CDR3: CSAQRSDRAGEQYF. The CDR3 nucleotides read TGCAGTGCCCAGAGGTCGGACAGGGCCGGGGAGCAGTACTTC.

About this clonotype: A much larger clone is a single base away; this may be a read error. In this CDR3 the conserved last residue, phenylalanine or tryptophan, is missing, so a read error is likely. The rearrangement joins TRBV2 to TRBJ2-3; TRBD2 matches at 14 bases. The CDR3 extends over 15 amino acids. The V and J ends lost 7 bases and 4 bases, in that order; junction bases with no gene match: 4. Per germline, CDR1 SNHLY and CDR2 FYNNEI. CDR3 bases: TGTGCCAGCAAGGGGACTAGCGGGGGCCCAGATACGCAGTATCTT. Protein product: CASKGTSGGPDTQYL.

This clonotype was counted at least ten times. The V call is TRBV27, the J call TRBJ2-1, with a tentative D call TRBD2 (6 bases). Germline lookup yields CDR1 MNHEY and CDR2 SMNVEV (reference sequence). This CDR3 is 16 amino acids long. Deletions cut 8 bases from V and 2 bases from J, with 19 bases between. CDR3 nucleotide sequence: TGTGCCAGCGGGCGGGGATGGGGTGAAGCCTACAATGAGCAGTTCTTC. This sequence encodes CASGRGWGEAYNEQFF.

This clonotype was detected many times. The J gene is TRBJ1-3, the V gene TRBV2; TRBD1 agrees at 7 bases. This CDR3 has 14 amino acids. Germline CDR1 and CDR2: SNHLY and FYNNEI. V dropped 5 bases and J dropped 0; count of bases not matched to a gene: 1. DNA for the CDR3: TGTGCCAGCAGTCGGGACAGCTCTGGAAACACCATATATTTT. It yields the protein CASSRDSSGNTIYF. Using reference TRBV2 and TRBJ1-3 for the parts outside the CDR3, the full variable domain is EPEVTQTPSHQVTQMGQEVILRCVPISNHLYFYWYRQILGQKVEFLVSFYNNEISEKSEIFDDQFSVERPDGSNFTLKIRSTKLEDSAMYFCASSRDSSGNTIYFGEGSWLTVV.

In its sample, this clonotype was seen many times. The chain couples TRBV20-1 to TRBJ2-3, with D tentatively TRBD1 (5 bases). Germline CDR1 DFQATT, CDR2 SNEGSKA (reference sequence). The CDR3 spans 15 residues. Trimming stripped 6 bases from V and 0 bases from J, with 16 bases between. In nucleotides, the CDR3 is TGCAGTGCCAGGGCAGGCTGGACAAGCACAGATACGCAGTATTTT. Amino acid sequence: CSARAGWTSTDTQYF.

This clonotype appeared many times. The J gene is TRBJ2-2, the V gene TRBV9; D gene uncertain. V lost 0 bases to trimming and J lost 2 bases, with 8 bases between them. Germline V lookup: CDR1 SGDLS, CDR2 YYNGEE. The CDR3 totals 15 residues. The CDR3: CASSVVGSNTGELFF. The CDR3 coding sequence is TGTGCCAGCAGCGTAGTCGGATCCAACACCGGGGAGCTGTTTTTT. The full variable domain, its missing parts supplied by reference TRBV9 and TRBJ2-2, is DSGVTQTPKHLITATGQRVTLRCSPRSGDLSVYWYQQSLDQGLQFLIQYYNGEERAKGNILERFSAQQFPDLHSELNLSSLELGDSALYFCASSVVGSNTGELFFGEGSRLTVL.